The 10 T cell receptor beta chains below all came from one sample that was sequenced in a study of T cells in Graves' hyperthyroidism and ophthalmopathy (dated by TCRdb to the late 2010s). To prepare the library, multiplex PCR was applied. These reads were obtained on an Illumina HiSeq 2000. The TCR beta CDR3 regions were amplified from the RNA transcripts. The first round of RT-PCR for the TCR CDR3 was performed with the HTBI primer set and the Qiagen OneStep RT-PCR kit. TCRdb reran the public reads through fastp at Q25 and MiXCR, keeping productive beta chains. All rows with the same CDR3 protein become a single entry with the most common DNA and genes. The sample has some 440,000 distinct CDR3 sequences on record, 15% to 19% of them singletons. Clones ranked in the top ten supply 7.5% to 8% of the sample. Sequenced material: blood. The source of these receptors is a young woman with Graves' hyperthyroidism.

This clonotype was seen many times. This rearrangement joins TRBV3-1 to TRBJ1-4; D might be TRBD1 (5 bases). The germline V gene encodes CDR1 LGHDT and CDR2 YNNKEL (reference sequence). The CDR3 is 13 residues long. V was pared by 4 bases and J by 9 bases, with 12 bases between. The CDR3 nucleotides are TGTGCCAGCAGCCGACGGGACTTGAAAAAACTGTTTTTT. Protein: CASSRRDLKKLFF.

This clonotype has at least ten counts. The V call is TRBV6-1, the J call TRBJ2-7; 7 bases agree with TRBD1. The CDR3 consists of 17 residues. The V and J ends lost 5 bases and 4 bases, in that order; junction bases with no gene match: 17. CDR1 is MNHNS, CDR2 SASEGT, per germline. CDR3 in DNA: TGTGCCAGCAGTCTCAAGAAAGGGGGCCAGCTGCCGTACGAGCAGTACTTC. This encodes CASSLKKGGQLPYEQYF.

This clonotype showed up many times. The chain employs TRBV28 and TRBJ1-2, with D perhaps matching TRBD1 (6 bases). This CDR3 has 10 residues. Germline CDR1 MDHEN, CDR2 SYDVKM. Trimming shortened V by 10 bases and J by 8 bases, and 11 bases separated the two germline ends. The CDR3 here is CATTGWGYTF. The CDR3 DNA follows: TGTGCCACCACAGGGTGGGGCTACACCTTC.

The J gene is TRBJ2-3, the V gene TRBV2; TRBD2 is a possible D gene (6 bases). V was clipped by 6 bases and J by 5 bases, with 15 bases between them. The CDR3 extends over 14 amino acids. Germline-derived CDR1 and CDR2 are SNHLY and FYNNEI. This CDR3 is CASSQNGGRDTQYF. Written as DNA, the CDR3 is TGTGCCAGCAGCCAAAACGGGGGTCGAGATACGCAGTATTTT.

This clonotype was counted many times. The CDR3 region is CAWSYDRGGNTIYF. CDR3 coding DNA: TGTGCCTGGTCGTACGACAGGGGGGGAAACACCATATATTTT. V usage is TRBV30 and J usage is TRBJ1-3; 9 nucleotides match TRBD1. From germline, CDR1 is GTSNPN and CDR2 SVGIG (reference sequence). J was trimmed by 4 bases and V by 5 bases; bases with no gene match: 6. This CDR3 region has 14 residues.

The CDR3 is CASNSGEWHEQYF. The CDR3 coding sequence is TGTGCCAGCAATTCAGGGGAGTGGCACGAGCAGTACTTC. The chain couples TRBV2 to TRBJ2-7; D perhaps matches TRBD1 (6 bases). V was shortened by 7 bases and J by 5 bases, with 15 bases between the two germline ends. The CDR3 loop spans 13 amino acids. Germline values: CDR1 SNHLY, CDR2 FYNNEI.

Remarks on this clonotype: A read error may be the cause here, since a much bigger clone is one base away. The V call is TRBV12-5, the J call TRBJ1-4; D uncertain. The CDR3 length is 13 residues. Trimming left V 8 bases short and J 8 bases short, with 15 bases between. Per germline, CDR1 LGHNT and CDR2 FRNRAP. In DNA form, the CDR3 reads TGTGCTAGTCGGGTGTGGGTTGGGGAAAAACTGTTTTTT. Protein sequence: CASRVWVGEKLFF.

In this sample, this clonotype turned up many times. The J gene is TRBJ2-7, the V gene TRBV3-1; no firm D call. The V end was cut by 2 bases, the J end by 5 bases, with 7 bases between. From germline, CDR1 is LGHDT and CDR2 YNNKEL (reference sequence). The CDR3 consists of 12 residues. The CDR3 is CASSQRANEQYF. The CDR3 nucleotides are TGTGCCAGCAGCCAAAGGGCTAACGAGCAGTACTTC.

This clonotype was detected many times. The chain combines TRBV7-8 with TRBJ2-7; 7 bases are shared with TRBD1. Germline CDR1 reads SGHVS; CDR2 reads FQNEAQ. V was clipped by 4 bases and J by 0 bases; unmatched bases: 12. This CDR3 region has 17 residues. The CDR3 nucleotides read TGTGCCAGCAGCTCTATTGTCGCCGGGACAGTCTCCTACGAGCAGTACTTC. Translating it yields CASSSIVAGTVSYEQYF.

This clonotype was counted between two and nine times. The V gene is TRBV19, the J gene TRBJ2-5, with 9 bases aligning to TRBD1. The CDR3 totals 15 residues. The germline V gene encodes CDR1 LNHDA and CDR2 SQIVND (reference sequence). V gave up 5 bases and J gave up 0 bases; unmatched junction bases: 4. For the CDR3, the DNA is TGTGCCAGTAGTGAAGGGACAGGGTACCAAGAGACCCAGTACTTC. Translating gives CASSEGTGYQETQYF. The full variable domain, completed using reference TRBV19 and TRBJ2-5, is DGGITQSPKYLFRKEGQNVTLSCEQNLNHDAMYWYRQDPGQGLRLIYYSQIVNDFQKGDIAEGYSVSREKKESFPLTVTSAQKNPTAFYLCASSEGTGYQETQYFGPGTRLLVL.